This T cell receptor (beta chain) was identified during a study of cytomegalovirus exposure and HLA in healthy donors. Study-wide results and caveats: The majority of TCR sequences were rare, yet some public TCRs appeared in many donors. One cluster of highly shared sequence variants probably arose as a sequencing artifact. Analyses of presence/absence relied on an assumption of roughly uniform sequencing depth across donors. Reportedly, a later analysis found an Asian-associated ancestry cluster had fewer N-insertions than the roughly 700-donor mean.

PCR primers comprised 60 Vbeta and 13 Jbeta primers. Method: immunoSEQ multiplex PCR; TCRdb's copy keeps in-frame clones and lacks some. The table shows approximately 130,000 clones, with roughly three quarters occurring only once. About this clone: Its antigen is not identified.

V gave up 1 base and J gave up 8 bases; unmatched junction bases: 16. The germline V gene has CDR1 SGHVS and CDR2 FQNEAQ. The CDR3 contains 19 residues. This clonotype originated in a man aged 25-40 years in good health and CMV-seronegative. V is TRBV7-8 and J is TRBJ2-1; 11 nucleotides line up with TRBD1. Sequencing was carried out using PBMCs. The CDR3 sequence is CASSLGGQGVSGRLDEQFF. CDR3 nucleotide sequence: TGTGCCAGCAGCTTAGGGGGACAGGGGGTTAGCGGGAGACTCGATGAGCAGTTCTTC.